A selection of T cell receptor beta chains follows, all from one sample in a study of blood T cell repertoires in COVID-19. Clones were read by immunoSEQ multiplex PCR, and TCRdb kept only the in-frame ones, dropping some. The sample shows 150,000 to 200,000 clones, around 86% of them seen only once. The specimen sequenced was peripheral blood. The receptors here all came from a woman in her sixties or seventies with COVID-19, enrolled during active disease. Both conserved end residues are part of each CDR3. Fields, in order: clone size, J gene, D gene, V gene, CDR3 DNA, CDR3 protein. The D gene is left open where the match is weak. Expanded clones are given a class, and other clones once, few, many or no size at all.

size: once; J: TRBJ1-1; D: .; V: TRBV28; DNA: TGTGCCAGCAGTATAACAGGGAGCCCTGAAGCTTTCTTT; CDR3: CASSITGSPEAFF
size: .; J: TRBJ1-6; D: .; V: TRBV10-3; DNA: TGTGCCATCAGTGTGAGCGATAATTCACCCCTCCACTTT; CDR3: CAISVSDNSPLHF
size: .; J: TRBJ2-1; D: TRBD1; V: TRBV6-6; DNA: TGTGCCAGCAGTAAAAACCTACAGGGGAAGGGAAATGAGCAGTTCTTC; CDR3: CASSKNLQGKGNEQFF
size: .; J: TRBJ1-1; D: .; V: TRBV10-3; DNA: TGTGCCATCAGTGAGGCGCTAGAGGGTTTGAGGGACACTGAAGCTTTCTTT; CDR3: CAISEALEGLRDTEAFF
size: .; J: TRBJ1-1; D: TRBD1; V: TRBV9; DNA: TGTGCCAGCAGCGTAGAGGGACAGAAGAACACTGAAGCTTTCTTT; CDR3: CASSVEGQKNTEAFF
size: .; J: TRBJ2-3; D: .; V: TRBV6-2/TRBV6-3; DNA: TGTGCCAGCAGTCGACAGGTCACAGATACGCAGTATTTT; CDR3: CASSRQVTDTQYF
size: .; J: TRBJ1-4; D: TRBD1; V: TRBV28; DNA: TGTGCCACTACGACAGGGGGGGCAGTCGGGCGTAATGAAAAACTGTTTTTT; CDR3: CATTTGGAVGRNEKLFF
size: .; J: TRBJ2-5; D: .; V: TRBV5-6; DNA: TGTGCCAGCAGCTTGGTAGGAGGGCTCCAAGAGACCCAGTACTTC; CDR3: CASSLVGGLQETQYF
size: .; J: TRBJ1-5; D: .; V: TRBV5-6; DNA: TGTGCCAGCAGCCCCCACAGGGCTGGGCAGCCCCAGCATTTT; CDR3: CASSPHRAGQPQHF
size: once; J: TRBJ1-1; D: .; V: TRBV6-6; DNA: TGTGCCAGCAGTTACCGCCCAGGGGACACTGAAGCTTTCTTT; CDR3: CASSYRPGDTEAFF